A selection of T cell receptor beta chains follows, all from one sample in a study of blood T cell repertoires in COVID-19. TCRdb's copy holds only in-frame clones and misses some; the assay was immunoSEQ multiplex PCR. The sample carries 250,000 to 350,000 clones, about nine tenths recorded once. The sample consisted of peripheral blood. The receptor source for this set is a woman in her thirties with COVID-19, enrolled during active disease. CDR3s include the opening cysteine and the closing phenylalanine or tryptophan. Not all rows give a size; the values are once, few, many and, for expanded clones, a class.

len: 15; v_gene: TRBV6-5; abundance: -; CDR3aa: CASRGLAGGRYEQYF
len: 13; v_gene: TRBV5-1; abundance: -; CDR3aa: CASSSGRGGEAFF
len: 16; v_gene: TRBV5-1; abundance: once; CDR3aa: CASSLAGTSGRETQYF
len: 16; v_gene: TRBV7-9; abundance: -; CDR3aa: CASSLDKWGEHQPQHF
len: 16; v_gene: TRBV5-8; abundance: -; CDR3aa: CASSPAPGRGNYGYTF
len: 12; v_gene: TRBV6-2/TRBV6-3; abundance: -; CDR3aa: CASSTGVGELFF
len: 18; v_gene: TRBV3-1/TRBV3-2; abundance: once; CDR3aa: CASSQERDQAGYVYEQYF
len: 15; v_gene: TRBV18; abundance: -; CDR3aa: CASSRDRVGGQPQHF
len: 14; v_gene: TRBV3-1/TRBV3-2; abundance: -; CDR3aa: CASSQGRQGYEQYF
len: 14; v_gene: TRBV7-2; abundance: -; CDR3aa: CASSHRDRGPEQYF
len: 14; v_gene: TRBV19; abundance: -; CDR3aa: CASSVQGAGETQYF
len: 13; v_gene: TRBV5-1; abundance: -; CDR3aa: CASSVRDIGELFF
len: 15; v_gene: TRBV2; abundance: -; CDR3aa: CASSPESSYNSPLHF
len: 15; v_gene: TRBV30; abundance: -; CDR3aa: CACHQGDLFNTEAFF
len: 16; v_gene: TRBV7-9; abundance: -; CDR3aa: CASSPPLQAVYNEQFF
len: 11; v_gene: TRBV11-2; abundance: -; CDR3aa: CASSLAEEQFF
len: 12; v_gene: TRBV28; abundance: -; CDR3aa: CASSRDSQEQFF
len: 14; v_gene: TRBV5-6; abundance: -; CDR3aa: CASSSQGAGTEAFF
len: 13; v_gene: TRBV7-8; abundance: -; CDR3aa: CASKGAEADTQYF
len: 12; v_gene: TRBV24-1; abundance: -; CDR3aa: CATNRGTDTQYF
len: 14; v_gene: TRBV30; abundance: -; CDR3aa: CAWSLGLAGDEQYF
len: 15; v_gene: TRBV5-1; abundance: once; CDR3aa: CASSSGLAGAGEQFF
len: 13; v_gene: TRBV18; abundance: -; CDR3aa: CASSPGQNQPQHF
len: 13; v_gene: TRBV7-2; abundance: -; CDR3aa: CASSLLDWAEQFF
len: 13; v_gene: TRBV29-1; abundance: -; CDR3aa: CSVEIGGSYEQYF
len: 13; v_gene: TRBV6-1; abundance: -; CDR3aa: CASSEMMSNEQFF
len: 15; v_gene: TRBV7-9; abundance: -; CDR3aa: CASSLYADMNTEAFF
len: 16; v_gene: TRBV4-2; abundance: -; CDR3aa: CASSQVGTSGQETQYF
len: 12; v_gene: TRBV10-3; abundance: few; CDR3aa: CAISERGEKLFF
len: 14; v_gene: TRBV30; abundance: -; CDR3aa: CAWSVDRSTDTQYF
len: 15; v_gene: TRBV30; abundance: -; CDR3aa: CAWSVLLAGGETQYF
len: 13; v_gene: TRBV7-2; abundance: -; CDR3aa: CASSLMVEEKLFF
len: 13; v_gene: TRBV6-1; abundance: -; CDR3aa: CASSEMRNQPQHF
len: 13; v_gene: TRBV7-9; abundance: -; CDR3aa: CASSERDSLGYTF
len: 15; v_gene: TRBV23-1; abundance: -; CDR3aa: CASSLAPGKRRKLFF
len: 13; v_gene: TRBV28; abundance: -; CDR3aa: CAGGTGNTGELFF
len: 18; v_gene: TRBV4-1; abundance: -; CDR3aa: CASSQGGHGGTGKDTQYF
len: 15; v_gene: TRBV27; abundance: once; CDR3aa: CASSQGQGVRETQYF
len: 15; v_gene: TRBV6-6; abundance: -; CDR3aa: CASSYSTGSSYEQYF
len: 14; v_gene: TRBV28; abundance: -; CDR3aa: CASLSSGSVYEQYF
len: 16; v_gene: TRBV24-1; abundance: -; CDR3aa: CATRSAGTGSTGELFF